The 29 T cell receptor beta chains below come from one sample, sequenced in a study of shared T cell receptors in the human thymus. Sequencing used immunoSEQ multiplex PCR; TCRdb keeps in-frame clones, though not all of them. The sample yields roughly 660,000 clones, around 89% seen once. Separately, the same data were catalogued under a study of human thymus T cells.

Sample: thymocytes. These receptors originate from a boy younger than two with a congenital heart defect.

The rearrangement links TRBV14 to TRBJ2-1; no firm D call. Germline values: CDR1 SGHDN, CDR2 FVKESK. V gave up 1 base and J gave up 0 bases, with 16 bases separating them. This CDR3 is 18 amino acids long. The CDR3 DNA reads as TGTGCCAGCAGCCAAGTAGATAAGGTAGACTTCTCCTACAATGAGCAGTTCTTC. Amino acids: CASSQVDKVDFSYNEQFF.

The rearrangement uses TRBV30 and TRBJ2-7, with TRBD1 matching 9 bases. Germline V gene data show CDR1 as GTSNPN and CDR2 as SVGIG (reference sequence). The trim removed 4 bases at V and 2 bases at J, leaving 12 bases unmatched. The CDR3 is 16 residues long. The CDR3 DNA reads as TGTGCCTGGAAAACGGGAGGACAGGGGCCTCCCTACGAGCAGTACTTC. Translated, it gives CAWKTGGQGPPYEQYF.

This sequence joins TRBV25-1 and TRBJ2-3; TRBD1 is a possible D gene (6 bases). This CDR3 contains 17 residues. Deletions cut 2 bases from V and 2 bases from J, with 17 bases between. Germline CDR1 and CDR2: MGHDK and SYGVNS. This chain's CDR3 is CASSEGGQGQNTDTQYF. DNA for the CDR3: TGTGCCAGCAGTGAAGGTGGGCAGGGACAAAACACAGATACGCAGTATTTT.

The CDR3 protein is CASSFSPESSGYTF. DNA for the CDR3: TGCGCCAGCAGCTTTTCCCCCGAGAGTAGTGGCTACACCTTC. The J gene is TRBJ1-2, the V gene TRBV5-1, with unresolved D. The germline V gene has CDR1 SGHRS and CDR2 YFSETQ. Deletions cut 2 bases from V and 7 bases from J, with 15 bases between. The CDR3 totals 14 residues.

J is TRBJ2-7 and V is TRBV19; 9 bases align to TRBD1. CDR1 and CDR2 (germline): LNHDA, SQIVND (reference sequence). This CDR3 is 16 amino acids long. The ends lost 5 bases at V and 2 bases at J; junction bases unmatched: 10. CDR3 DNA sequence: TGTGCCAGTAGTGTTATACCGGGACAGGGACCCTACGAGCAGTACTTC. Translating gives CASSVIPGQGPYEQYF. The full variable domain, completed using reference TRBV19 and TRBJ2-7, is DGGITQSPKYLFRKEGQNVTLSCEQNLNHDAMYWYRQDPGQGLRLIYYSQIVNDFQKGDIAEGYSVSREKKESFPLTVTSAQKNPTAFYLCASSVIPGQGPYEQYFGPGTRLTVT.

This clone was detected only a few times. The V and J genes are TRBV9 and TRBJ2-5; D is perhaps TRBD1 (6 bases). The end of the DNA fits TRBJ2-7 better, so the J call may be wrong. CDR3 size: 14 residues. Germline-derived CDR1 and CDR2 are SGDLS and YYNGEE. The CDR3 protein is CASSVGQASYEQYF. In DNA, the CDR3 is TGTGCCAGCAGCGTAGGACAGGCCTCCTACGAGCAGTACTTC.

V usage is TRBV9 and J usage is TRBJ2-1; TRBD2 is a possible D gene (5 bases). CDR1 and CDR2 from the germline V gene are SGDLS and YYNGEE. This CDR3 region has 11 residues. The V and J ends lost 3 bases and 8 bases respectively, with 6 bases between them. As DNA, the CDR3 is TGTGCCAGCAGCGGGGGAGATGAGCAGTTCTTC. Amino acids: CASSGGDEQFF.

This clone has more than one count but fewer than ten. The V and J genes are TRBV4-3 and TRBJ1-4; 8 bases are shared with TRBD1. The CDR3 is made up of 16 amino acids. The germline V gene encodes CDR1 LGHNA and CDR2 YSLEER. J gave up 8 bases and V 0 bases, and 8 bases lay outside the gene matches. DNA of the CDR3: TGCGCCAGCAGCCAAGACAGGGGGCTAGAGAGAGAAAAACTGTTTTTT. It is translated as CASSQDRGLEREKLFF.

V usage is TRBV5-4 and J usage is TRBJ2-3; the match to TRBD2 covers 8 bases. CDR3 size: 17 residues. CDR1 is SGHNT and CDR2 is YYREEE in the germline V gene (reference sequence). V gave up 2 bases and J gave up 3 bases; unmatched junction bases: 11. CDR3 residues: CASSFFPVGRETDTQYF. CDR3 DNA: TGTGCCAGCAGCTTCTTCCCGGTCGGGAGGGAAACAGATACGCAGTATTTT.

The genes are TRBV9 and TRBJ2-7; 13 bases map to TRBD2. Per germline, CDR1 SGDLS and CDR2 YYNGEE. The CDR3 runs to 18 residues. V lost 4 bases, J lost 5 bases, and 15 bases stayed unmatched. CDR3 nucleotide sequence: TGTGCCAGCAGCCAAGAGGGGACTAGCGGGAAGGGGGCGGACGAGCAGTACTTC. Its translation is CASSQEGTSGKGADEQYF.

The rearrangement links TRBV10-3 to TRBJ2-1; 10 bases fit TRBD2. The trim removed 3 bases at V and 0 bases at J, leaving 2 bases unmatched. Germline values: CDR1 ENHRY, CDR2 SYGVKD. CDR3 size: 16 residues. The CDR3 DNA reads TGTGCCATCAGTGATTCTAGCGGGAGCTCCTACAATGAGCAGTTCTTC. Protein: CAISDSSGSSYNEQFF.

The rearrangement joins TRBV7-8 to TRBJ2-2; D gene uncertain. Trimming stripped 2 bases from V and 1 base from J, with 8 bases between. The germline V gene encodes CDR1 SGHVS and CDR2 FQNEAQ. The CDR3 loop spans 15 amino acids. In DNA, the CDR3 is TGTGCCAGCAGCTTACCTATAAGGAACACCGGGGAGCTGTTTTTT. Protein: CASSLPIRNTGELFF.

This rearrangement joins TRBV14 to TRBJ2-6; 7 positions agree with TRBD1. The germline gives CDR1 SGHDN, CDR2 FVKESK. This CDR3 contains 19 residues. After removal of 1 base from V and 2 bases from J, the junction contained 11 bases not matched to a gene. The chain's CDR3 is CASSQGLRQGRAGANVLTF. The CDR3 DNA sequence: TGTGCCAGCAGCCAAGGCCTGAGACAGGGTCGGGCTGGGGCCAACGTCCTGACTTTC.

The rearrangement joins TRBV5-1 to TRBJ1-4; 11 bases agree with TRBD1. V shed 4 bases, J shed 5 bases, and the junction held 7 bases outside the gene matches. The CDR3 has 16 residues. The germline V gene has CDR1 SGHRS and CDR2 YFSETQ. Here the CDR3 reads CASSPGQGAGNEKLFF. The CDR3 nucleotides read TGCGCCAGCAGCCCCGGACAGGGGGCTGGGAATGAAAAACTGTTTTTT.

Comment on this clone: The limits of the CDR3 on the DNA are not certain, so only TCRdb's listed CDR3 is given. The chain combines TRBV19 with TRBJ2-3; no check of the table's D call, TRBD1, against the DNA was made. Germline loops: CDR1 LNHDA, CDR2 SQIVND (reference sequence). The CDR3 is 19 amino acids in total, end residues counted. This CDR3 is CASSISSGRVGTSADTQYF.

The chain recombines TRBV27 with TRBJ1-1, with D maybe TRBD1 (5 bases). V was cut by 6 bases and J by 0 bases, with 23 bases left in between. The CDR3 extends over 18 amino acids. Per the germline V gene, CDR1 is MNHEY and CDR2 is SMNVEV (reference sequence). CDR3 coding DNA: TGTGCCAGCAGGCCACGGGAGCAGGGAGGTATAATGAACACTGAAGCTTTCTTT. Translated: CASRPREQGGIMNTEAFF.

This chain uses TRBV6-6 with TRBJ2-3; D is perhaps TRBD2 (6 bases). Trimming pared 2 bases from V and 4 bases from J, leaving 13 bases between. The germline CDR1 and CDR2 sequences are MNHNY and SVGAGI (reference sequence). The CDR3 runs 15 residues. The CDR3 DNA reads TGTGCCAGCAGTTACAGGCGGGGAGGTGCAGATACGCAGTATTTT. This encodes CASSYRRGGADTQYF.

The chain carries TRBV6-5 and TRBJ2-1; TRBD2 matches 7 bases. The CDR3 is 14 residues long. V gave up 6 bases and J gave up 5 bases; unmatched junction bases: 7. Germline V CDR1 and CDR2: MNHEY, SVGAGI. CDR3 nucleotide sequence: TGTGCCAGCAGCCTAACTAGCGCTCACAATGAGCAGTTCTTC. It specifies CASSLTSAHNEQFF.

The rearrangement joins TRBV14 to TRBJ2-5; 9 bases are a match to TRBD2. CDR1 and CDR2 (germline): SGHDN, FVKESK. This CDR3 comprises 15 residues. V was pared by 3 bases and J by 5 bases, with 7 bases of the junction left unmatched. The CDR3: CASSQPSAGGETQYF. The CDR3 coding sequence is TGTGCCAGCAGCCAGCCAAGCGCGGGAGGGGAGACCCAGTACTTC.

This clone was picked up one time. The genes are TRBV4-3 and TRBJ2-7; 8 bases agree with TRBD2. CDR1 LGHNA and CDR2 YSLEER come from the germline V gene. After removal of 2 bases from V and 2 bases from J, the junction contained 8 bases not matched to a gene. The CDR3 is 16 residues long. In DNA, the CDR3 is TGCGCCAGCAGCCAAAAACCAGCGGGAGTTCCCTACGAGCAGTACTTC. It yields the protein CASSQKPAGVPYEQYF.

The table lists this clone with a count of one. The chain recombines TRBV27 with TRBJ2-7, with 7 bases identical to TRBD1. CDR3 length equals 15 residues. The junction had 6 bases not matched to a gene; V was cut back by 4 bases and J by 0 bases. From germline, CDR1 is MNHEY and CDR2 SMNVEV (reference sequence). The CDR3 nucleotides are TGTGCCAGCAGTTCCAGGGACAGCAACTCCTACGAGCAGTACTTC. This encodes CASSSRDSNSYEQYF.

The count of this clone is one. The gene calls are TRBV9 and TRBJ2-2; no reliable D call. Trimming cost V 0 bases and J 1 base, with 7 bases left between them. From germline, CDR1 is SGDLS and CDR2 YYNGEE. This CDR3 is 15 amino acids long. The CDR3 coding sequence is TGTGCCAGCAGCGTAGGGCCGATGAACACCGGGGAGCTGTTTTTT. This translates into CASSVGPMNTGELFF. Full variable domain (remainder filled in from reference TRBV9 and TRBJ2-2): DSGVTQTPKHLITATGQRVTLRCSPRSGDLSVYWYQQSLDQGLQFLIQYYNGEERAKGNILERFSAQQFPDLHSELNLSSLELGDSALYFCASSVGPMNTGELFFGEGSRLTVL.

The chain employs TRBV29-1 and TRBJ2-4, with 9 nucleotides matching TRBD2. This CDR3 comprises 16 residues. Germline loops: CDR1 SQVTM, CDR2 ANQGSEA. The V segment lost 5 bases and the J segment 3 bases; nucleotides outside the gene matches: 11. In DNA, the CDR3 is TGCAGCGTTACCCTTAGGGTAGCGGGAGACAAAAACATTCAGTACTTC. It yields the protein CSVTLRVAGDKNIQYF.

CDR3 sequence reads: CATSPRRSISYEQYF. The CDR3 DNA sequence: TGCGCCACATCCCCGCGGCGATCGATCTCCTACGAGCAGTACTTC. The rearrangement joins TRBV10-1 to TRBJ2-7; D is undetermined. The V gene lost 10 bases and the J gene lost 0 bases, with 19 bases spanning the gap. Germline V CDR1 and CDR2: WNHNN, SYGVQD (reference sequence). The CDR3 loop spans 15 amino acids.

The chain couples TRBV18 to TRBJ2-3; D gene ambiguous. This CDR3 is built from 14 residues. Trimming pared 0 bases from V and 4 bases from J, leaving 8 bases between. The germline gives CDR1 KGHSH, CDR2 LQKENI. The CDR3 reads CASSPPRVPDTQYF. In DNA, the CDR3 is TGTGCCAGCTCACCACCGCGCGTACCAGATACGCAGTATTTT.

The chain couples TRBV11-3 to TRBJ2-1; D unresolved. Germline loops: CDR1 SGHNT, CDR2 YENEEA. The V and J ends lost 2 bases and 4 bases respectively, with 12 bases between them. The CDR3 spans 15 residues. The CDR3 protein is CASSLPGHNYNEQFF. The CDR3 DNA is TGTGCCAGCAGCTTACCAGGCCATAATTACAATGAGCAGTTCTTC.

The chain uses TRBV12-5 and TRBJ1-2; D uncertain. Germline V gene data show CDR1 as LGHNT and CDR2 as FRNRAP. V gave up 5 bases and J gave up 7 bases, with 14 bases separating them. This CDR3 has 13 residues. The DNA for the CDR3 is TGTGCTAGTGGTGTAACCGGTCGAGTTGGCTACACCTTC. It translates to CASGVTGRVGYTF.

The V gene is TRBV29-1, the J gene TRBJ2-7, with 8 positions matching TRBD1. V dropped 6 bases and J dropped 3; count of bases not matched to a gene: 10. The length of the CDR3 is 14 residues. Germline CDR1 and CDR2: SQVTM and ANQGSEA. The CDR3 DNA sequence: TGCAGCGTCGGCAGGACAGGGCGCGACTACGAGCAGTACTTC. It encodes CSVGRTGRDYEQYF.

V and J are TRBV12-5 and TRBJ2-7, with 9 bases fitting TRBD2. CDR3 length equals 16 residues. The V segment lost 6 bases and the J segment 5 bases; nucleotides outside the gene matches: 14. Germline CDR1 reads LGHNT; CDR2 reads FRNRAP. CDR3 sequence: CASGRPRSGSPNEQYF. The CDR3 DNA follows: TGTGCTAGTGGGAGGCCCCGTAGCGGGAGTCCCAACGAGCAGTACTTC.